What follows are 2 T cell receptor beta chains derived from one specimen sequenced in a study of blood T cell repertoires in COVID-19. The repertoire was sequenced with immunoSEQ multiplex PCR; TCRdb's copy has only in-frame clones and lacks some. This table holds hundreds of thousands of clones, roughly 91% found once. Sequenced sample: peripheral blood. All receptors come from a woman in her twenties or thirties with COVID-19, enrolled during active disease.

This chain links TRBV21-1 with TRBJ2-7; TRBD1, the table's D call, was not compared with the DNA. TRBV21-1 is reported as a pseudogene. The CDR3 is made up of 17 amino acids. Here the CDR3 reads CASSLPGQGEGLYEQYF. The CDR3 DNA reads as TGTGCCAGCAGCCTCCCCGGACAGGGTGAAGGATTGTACGAGCAGTACTTC.

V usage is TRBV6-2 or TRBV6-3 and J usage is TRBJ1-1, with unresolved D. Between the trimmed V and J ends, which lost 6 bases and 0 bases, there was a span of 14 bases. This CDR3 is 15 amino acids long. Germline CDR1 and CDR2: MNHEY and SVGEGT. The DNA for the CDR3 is TGTGCCAGCAGCCAGTTACAGAACATGAACACTGAAGCTTTCTTT. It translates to CASSQLQNMNTEAFF.